This TCR beta chain was found in a study of OX40 agonist ivuxolimab in advanced cancers. Assay: immunoSEQ multiplex PCR; the TCRdb copy retains only in-frame clones and omits some. This table holds 80,000 to 100,000 clones, around 88% found once. Germline assignment: CDR1 SEHNR and CDR2 FQNEAQ (reference sequence). The trim removed 5 bases at V and 0 bases at J, leaving 17 bases unmatched. The CDR3 extends over 19 amino acids. The sample was CD4+ or CD8+ T cells sorted from blood, taken in a trial of the OX40 agonist ivuxolimab. The chain employs TRBV7-9 and TRBJ1-1; 8 nucleotides match TRBD1. The sequence derives from an adult with an advanced solid tumor such as melanoma, head and neck, liver or kidney cancer. This CDR3 is CASSRSPDREAPLNTEAFF. The CDR3 DNA follows: TGTGCCAGCAGCCGCTCCCCGGACAGGGAAGCCCCCCTGAACACTGAAGCTTTCTTT.